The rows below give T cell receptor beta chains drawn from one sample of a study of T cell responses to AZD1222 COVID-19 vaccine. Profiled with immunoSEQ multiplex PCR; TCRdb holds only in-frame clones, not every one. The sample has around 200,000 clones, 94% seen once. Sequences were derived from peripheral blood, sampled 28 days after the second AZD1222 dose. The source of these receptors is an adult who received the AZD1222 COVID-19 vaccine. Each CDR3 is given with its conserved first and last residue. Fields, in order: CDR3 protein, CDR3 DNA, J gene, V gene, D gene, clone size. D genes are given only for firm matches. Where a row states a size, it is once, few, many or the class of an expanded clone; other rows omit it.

CASSQSHRFRSF TGTGCCAGCAGCCAATCCCACAGGTTTCGTAGCTTT TRBJ1-1 TRBV3-1/TRBV3-2 NA once
CASSPLRRDQLSTEAFF TGTGCCAGCAGCCCACTTAGGAGGGACCAACTCAGCACTGAAGCTTTCTTT TRBJ1-1 TRBV7-9 NA once
CASSQDSAFGNEQFF TGTGCCAGCAGCCAAGATTCGGCCTTCGGGAATGAGCAGTTCTTC TRBJ2-1 TRBV4-2 NA NA
CASSPGGGGYEQYF TGTGCCAGCAGCCCGGGGGGAGGGGGCTACGAGCAGTACTTC TRBJ2-7 TRBV3-1/TRBV3-2 NA NA
CASSLGGQVTGELFF TGTGCCAGCAGCTTAGGGGGGCAGGTCACCGGGGAGCTGTTTTTT TRBJ2-2 TRBV11-3 NA NA
CASSQVRGVGTDTQYF TGCGCCAGCAGCCAAGTCCGGGGTGTGGGCACAGATACGCAGTATTTT TRBJ2-3 TRBV4-3 NA NA
CASSLSGGDYGYTF TGCGCCAGCAGCTTATCAGGGGGTGACTATGGCTACACCTTC TRBJ1-2 TRBV5-1 TRBD1 NA
CASSQDTQTYEQYF TGCGCCAGCAGCCAAGATACACAGACCTACGAGCAGTACTTC TRBJ2-7 TRBV4-1 NA NA
CASSLEDRRSDF TGTGCCAGCAGCTTGGAGGACAGGCGGAGCGACTTC TRBJ1-2 TRBV5-4 TRBD1 NA
CASRLTANTEAFF TGTGCCAGCAGACTGACAGCAAACACTGAAGCTTTCTTT TRBJ1-1 TRBV2 NA few
CASSEGPSGVYNEQFF TGTGCCAGCAGTGAAGGTCCTAGCGGAGTCTACAATGAGCAGTTCTTC TRBJ2-1 TRBV2 TRBD2 NA
CASSQALGGGNQPQHF TGTGCCAGCAGCCAGGCTTTAGGGGGTGGCAATCAGCCCCAGCATTTT TRBJ1-5 TRBV4-2 NA NA
CASSIGSGGFNEQYF TGTGCCAGTAGTATAGGATCAGGGGGCTTTAACGAGCAGTACTTC TRBJ2-7 TRBV19 TRBD1 NA
CASSPKRGPEQFF TGTGCCAGCAGCCCAAAGCGGGGCCCTGAGCAGTTCTTC TRBJ2-1 TRBV9 TRBD2 NA
CASRGGTAGLAANEQFF TGTGCCAGCAGGGGCGGGACAGCGGGACTAGCGGCCAATGAGCAGTTCTTC TRBJ2-1 TRBV2 TRBD2 NA
CSARDGGYTF TGCAGTGCTAGAGACGGTGGCTACACCTTC TRBJ1-2 TRBV20-1 NA NA
CASSMVSGRETQYF TGTGCCAGCAGCATGGTATCGGGGCGAGAGACCCAGTACTTC TRBJ2-5 TRBV6-5 NA NA
CASTESNQPQHF TGTGCCAGCACCGAGAGCAATCAGCCCCAGCATTTT TRBJ1-5 TRBV28 NA NA
CASSVRGTGDDNSPLHF TGTGCCAGCAGCGTCCGGGGGACAGGTGATGATAATTCACCCCTCCACTTT TRBJ1-6 TRBV9 TRBD1 NA
CASSAGQGNSPLHF TGCGCCAGCAGCGCCGGACAGGGGAATTCACCCCTCCACTTT TRBJ1-6 TRBV5-1 TRBD1 NA
CASSLDRSGNTIYF TGCGCCAGCAGCTTGGACCGCTCTGGAAACACCATATATTTT TRBJ1-3 TRBV5-1 NA NA
CAIRVGLDPYDEQFF TGTGCCATCAGAGTAGGGCTCGATCCCTACGATGAGCAGTTCTTC TRBJ2-1 TRBV10-3 NA NA
CASSARLRDRGRNSPLHF TGTGCCAGCAGCGCAAGACTCCGGGACAGGGGGAGGAATTCACCCCTCCACTTT TRBJ1-6 TRBV5-5 TRBD1 NA
CASSPSPTGTGGRTEAFF TGTGCCAGCTCACCATCCCCCACCGGGACGGGTGGGCGGACTGAAGCTTTCTTT TRBJ1-1 TRBV18 NA NA
CASSSDRRLNEKLFF TGCGCCAGCAGCTCCGATCGGAGGCTTAATGAAAAACTGTTTTTT TRBJ1-4 TRBV5-1 NA once
CASSPGQGNTEAFF TGTGCCAGCTCACCGGGGCAGGGGAACACTGAAGCTTTCTTT TRBJ1-1 TRBV18 NA NA
CASSLGTTESGTF TGCGCCAGCAGCTTGGGGACAACGGAATCTGGTACCTTC TRBJ1-2 TRBV5-1 NA NA
CASSWGGTDTQYF TGTGCCAGCAGTTGGGGGGGCACAGATACGCAGTATTTT TRBJ2-3 TRBV6-2/TRBV6-3 NA NA
CASSDLRASDTQYF TGTGCCAGCAGTGATTTACGGGCGTCAGATACGCAGTATTTT TRBJ2-3 TRBV2 NA NA
CASSDGGLDYGYTF TGTGCCAGCAGTGATGGGGGGCTGGACTATGGCTACACCTTC TRBJ1-2 TRBV2 NA NA
CASTHGTQYGYTF TGTGCCAGCACTCATGGGACTCAGTATGGCTACACCTTC TRBJ1-2 TRBV6-6 NA NA
CASSIVPSYEQYF TGTGCCAGTAGTATCGTCCCCTCCTACGAGCAGTACTTC TRBJ2-7 TRBV19 NA NA
CASSDLISGRASSYNEQFF TGTGCCAGCAGTGATTTGATTAGCGGGAGGGCGAGCTCCTACAATGAGCAGTTCTTC TRBJ2-1 TRBV2 TRBD2 NA
CASSDQGSHGYTF TGTGCCAGCAGCGACCAGGGGTCCCATGGCTACACCTTC TRBJ1-2 TRBV2 NA NA
CASSTRGTYAEAFF TGCGCCAGCAGCACCCGAGGGACGTACGCTGAAGCTTTCTTT TRBJ1-1 TRBV5-1 NA NA
CASSLLYAEAFF TGTGCCAGCAGCCTCCTCTACGCTGAAGCTTTCTTT TRBJ1-1 TRBV28 NA NA
CASSLDLDNEQFF TGTGCCAGTAGTCTCGATTTGGACAATGAGCAGTTCTTC TRBJ2-1 TRBV19 NA NA
CASSLVGQGIKNIQYF TGCGCCAGCAGCTTGGTGGGACAGGGAATCAAAAACATTCAGTACTTC TRBJ2-4 TRBV5-1 TRBD1 NA
CATSRGGFSAKNIQYF TGTGCCACCAGCAGGGGGGGGTTTTCCGCCAAAAACATTCAGTACTTC TRBJ2-4 TRBV15 TRBD2 NA
CASSLDSTGSEKLFF TGTGCCAGCAGCTTAGATTCTACAGGATCTGAAAAACTGTTTTTT TRBJ1-4 TRBV7-2 NA NA
CASGPGQGYTDTQYF TGTGCCAGCGGACCGGGACAGGGCTACACAGATACGCAGTATTTT TRBJ2-3 TRBV28 TRBD1 NA
CASSFWAEAFF TGTGCCAGCAGCTTCTGGGCTGAAGCTTTCTTT TRBJ1-1 TRBV11-2 NA once
CASSPVQRGVNEQFF TGTGCCAGCAGCCCCGTCCAGCGGGGGGTTAATGAGCAGTTCTTC TRBJ2-1 TRBV7-3 TRBD2 NA
CASARGEYEQYF TGTGCCAGCGCGAGGGGGGAATACGAGCAGTACTTC TRBJ2-7 TRBV6-5 NA NA
CAIMSGHNYGYTF TGTGCCATCATGAGCGGCCATAACTATGGCTACACCTTC TRBJ1-2 TRBV10-3 NA NA
CSVASRNSGANVLTF TGCAGCGTTGCCAGCCGCAACTCTGGGGCCAACGTCCTGACTTTC TRBJ2-6 TRBV29-1 NA NA
CASSHRDMPGEKLFF TGCGCCAGCAGCCACCGGGACATGCCGGGAGAAAAACTGTTTTTT TRBJ1-4 TRBV4-1 NA NA
CASSVAGQPILNTEAFF TGTGCCAGCAGCGTAGCTGGGCAACCTATCTTGAACACTGAAGCTTTCTTT TRBJ1-1 TRBV9 NA NA
CASSQDPGNTIYF TGCGCCAGCAGCCAAGACCCTGGAAACACCATATATTTT TRBJ1-3 TRBV4-3 NA NA
CASTTGGGGEAFF TGTGCCAGCACAACCGGGGGAGGGGGCGAAGCTTTCTTT TRBJ1-1 TRBV12-3/TRBV12-4 TRBD1 NA
CASSLTGGSDTQYF TGTGCCAGCAGCCTGACAGGGGGCTCAGATACGCAGTATTTT TRBJ2-3 TRBV7-9 TRBD1 few
CSVEYLGQTNYGYTF TGCAGCGTTGAATACCTAGGACAGACAAACTATGGCTACACCTTC TRBJ1-2 TRBV29-1 NA NA
CASGGTIGEQFF TGTGCCAGCGGAGGGACTATCGGCGAGCAGTTCTTC TRBJ2-1 TRBV6-5 TRBD2 NA
CATEETDTQYF TGTGCCACCGAGGAGACAGATACGCAGTATTTT TRBJ2-3 TRBV25-1 NA NA
CASSPYNSPLHF TGTGCCAGCAGTCCGTATAATTCACCCCTCCACTTT TRBJ1-6 TRBV6-2/TRBV6-3 NA NA
CASSQDRVGGLGGGYTF TGCGCCAGCAGCCAAGATCGAGTTGGGGGCCTCGGCGGTGGCTACACCTTC TRBJ1-2 TRBV4-1 NA NA
CACLSGAGYGEQFF TGTGCCTGCCTGTCAGGGGCGGGATATGGTGAGCAGTTCTTC TRBJ2-1 TRBV30 NA NA